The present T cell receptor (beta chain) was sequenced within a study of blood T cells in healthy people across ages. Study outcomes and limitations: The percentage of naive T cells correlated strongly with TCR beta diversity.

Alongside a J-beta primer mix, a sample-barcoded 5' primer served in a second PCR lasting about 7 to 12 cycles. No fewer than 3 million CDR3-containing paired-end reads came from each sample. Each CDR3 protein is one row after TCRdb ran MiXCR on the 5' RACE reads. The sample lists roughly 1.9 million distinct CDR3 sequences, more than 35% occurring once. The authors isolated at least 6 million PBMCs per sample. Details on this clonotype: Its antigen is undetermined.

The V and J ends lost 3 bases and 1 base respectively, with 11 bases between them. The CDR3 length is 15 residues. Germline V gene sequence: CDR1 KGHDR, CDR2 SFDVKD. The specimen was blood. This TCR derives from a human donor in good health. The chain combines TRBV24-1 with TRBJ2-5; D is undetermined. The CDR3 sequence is CATSDIKGFQETQYF. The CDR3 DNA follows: TGTGCCACCAGTGATATAAAGGGTTTCCAAGAGACCCAGTACTTC.